Shown below are 21 T cell receptor beta chains from a single sample sequenced in a study of cytomegalovirus exposure and HLA in healthy donors. The PCR ran on 60 Vbeta and 13 Jbeta primers. Profiled with immunoSEQ multiplex PCR; TCRdb holds only in-frame clones, not every one. The repertoire has about 140,000 clones, 70% to 80% of them found once; the top ten carry over 2%. Sequencing used PBMCs. These receptors all come from a woman in her late teens or twenties in good health and CMV-seropositive.

The rearrangement joins TRBV7-9 to TRBJ1-1; possibly TRBD1 for D (6 bases). V lost 4 bases and J lost 6, with 12 bases in between. The germline V gene has CDR1 SEHNR and CDR2 FQNEAQ (reference sequence). This CDR3 comprises 13 residues. CDR3 protein: CASSSHRDAEAFF. The DNA for the CDR3 is TGTGCCAGCAGCTCCCACAGGGACGCTGAAGCTTTCTTT.

The CDR3 region has the DNA TGTGCCAGCAGTGGACAGGGGGACACTGAAGCTTTCTTT. Amino acid sequence: CASSGQGDTEAFF. This chain uses TRBV6-5 with TRBJ1-1; 10 bases fit TRBD1. The V gene end was trimmed by 5 bases and the J gene end by 3 bases; junction bases not matched to a gene: 0. This CDR3 spans 13 amino acids. Germline-derived CDR1 and CDR2 are MNHEY and SVGAGI.

This clone occurred once. The CDR3 loop reads CAISERDIIQETQYF. The CDR3 DNA sequence: TGTGCCATCAGTGAACGGGACATCATCCAAGAGACCCAGTACTTC. The chain employs TRBV10-3 and TRBJ2-5; D may be TRBD1 (6 bases). CDR1 ENHRY and CDR2 SYGVKD come from the germline V gene. CDR3 size: 15 residues. V shed 3 bases and J shed 1 base, with 12 bases lying between them.

The rearrangement joins TRBV4-1 to TRBJ1-2; 9 bases line up with TRBD1. Germline-derived CDR1 and CDR2 are MGHRA and YSYEKL. This CDR3 has 16 amino acids. J lost 6 bases, V lost 1 base, and 9 bases had no gene match. CDR3 in DNA: TGCGCCAGCAGCCAAGCCGGGACAGGGTTTTACGATGGCTACACCTTC. This encodes CASSQAGTGFYDGYTF.

The chain has TRBV15 and TRBJ1-6; 8 bases fit TRBD1. V lost 2 bases to trimming and J lost 6 bases; unmatched junction nucleotides: 3. The CDR3 runs to 15 residues. In germline, CDR1 is LNHNV, CDR2 YYDKDF (reference sequence). Here the CDR3 reads CATSRLDRGNSPLHF. The DNA of the CDR3 is TGTGCCACCAGCAGACTCGACAGGGGTAATTCACCCCTCCACTTT. Complete variable domain (other parts from reference TRBV15 and TRBJ1-6): DAMVIQNPRYQVTQFGKPVTLSCSQTLNHNVMYWYQQKSSQAPKLLFHYYDKDFNNEADTPDNFQSRRPNTSFCFLDIRSPGLGDTAMYLCATSRLDRGNSPLHFGNGTRLTVT.

The table lists this clone with a few counts. The J gene is TRBJ2-2, the V gene TRBV27; TRBD1 matches at 9 bases. V trimming: 3 bases; J trimming: 4 bases; junction bases outside the gene matches: 6. This CDR3 has 16 amino acids. Per germline, CDR1 MNHEY and CDR2 SMNVEV (reference sequence). The CDR3 DNA sequence: TGTGCCAGCAGTTTCAGGACAGGGGACTTCACCGGGGAGCTGTTTTTT. Amino acids: CASSFRTGDFTGELFF.

This clone has just a few counts. The rearrangement links TRBV5-1 to TRBJ1-1; 8 bases map to TRBD1. J lost 3 bases, V lost 3 bases, and 10 bases had no gene match. The V gene's germline CDR1 is SGHRS and CDR2 YFSETQ. This CDR3 spans 16 amino acids. CDR3 in amino acids: CASSWDKQGGDTEAFF. The CDR3, as DNA: TGCGCCAGCAGCTGGGATAAACAGGGGGGAGACACTGAAGCTTTCTTT.

This clone has only a few counts. Here the CDR3 DNA reads TGTGCCAGCAGTTTAGCGGGGCGCTTTAATCAGCCCCAGCATTTT. This encodes CASSLAGRFNQPQHF. This rearrangement joins TRBV28 to TRBJ1-5; TRBD1 is a possible D gene (5 bases). Trimming cost V 2 bases and J 4 bases, with 12 bases left between them. The CDR3 consists of 15 residues. Per the germline V gene, CDR1 is MDHEN and CDR2 is SYDVKM.

This chain joins TRBV10-2 and TRBJ1-2, with 9 bases fitting TRBD1. Germline CDR1 is WSHSY and CDR2 is SAAADI. The CDR3 loop spans 16 amino acids. V was pared by 6 bases and J by 4 bases, with 12 bases of the junction left unmatched. Here the CDR3 DNA reads TGCGCCAGCAGGATGACAGGGGGTAGACTGGGCTATGGCTACACCTTC. Translation gives CASRMTGGRLGYGYTF.

A single count supports this clone. CDR3 in amino acids: CASRRQGTNYGYTF. In DNA form, the CDR3 reads TGTGCCAGCAGGAGACAGGGAACTAACTATGGCTACACCTTC. The chain carries TRBV27 and TRBJ1-2, with TRBD1 identical over 7 bases. From germline, CDR1 is MNHEY and CDR2 SMNVEV (reference sequence). V was pared by 6 bases and J by 0 bases, with 4 bases of the junction left unmatched. This CDR3 is 14 amino acids long.

The chain links TRBV2 to TRBJ1-2; 8 nucleotides align to TRBD1. J was trimmed by 4 bases and V by 5 bases; bases with no gene match: 6. Germline assignment: CDR1 SNHLY and CDR2 FYNNEI. This CDR3 contains 14 residues. CDR3 protein: CASSNQGALYGYTF. CDR3 bases: TGTGCCAGCAGTAACCAGGGGGCGCTCTATGGCTACACCTTC.

On this clone itself: The sample holds other DNA sequences that translate to the same CDR3. The CDR3, as DNA: TGTGCCAGCAGCTTCGGCGGCGGGGGCTACACCTTC. Translated, it gives CASSFGGGGYTF. The chain uses TRBV7-2 and TRBJ1-2, with no clear D. The CDR3 extends over 12 amino acids. Per germline, CDR1 SGHTA and CDR2 FQGNSA. V lost 3 bases, J lost 8 bases, and 10 bases lay in between.

The genes are TRBV7-9 and TRBJ1-2; TRBD1 aligns across 7 bases. Unmatched junction bases numbered 4, after V lost 2 bases and J lost 4 bases. The CDR3 runs to 14 residues. Germline V gene sequence: CDR1 SEHNR, CDR2 FQNEAQ (reference sequence). The chain's CDR3 is CASSLQGGVYGYTF. DNA of the CDR3: TGTGCCAGCAGCTTACAGGGGGGAGTCTATGGCTACACCTTC.

V usage is TRBV28 and J usage is TRBJ1-3; maybe TRBD1 (5 bases). Trimming took off 3 bases at V and 4 bases at J, with 10 bases between the two ends. CDR1 MDHEN and CDR2 SYDVKM come from the germline V gene. This CDR3 has 14 amino acids. This CDR3 reads CASSFGRAGNTIYF. The CDR3 coding sequence is TGTGCCAGCAGTTTCGGCAGGGCCGGAAACACCATATATTTT.

The chain carries TRBV29-1 and TRBJ1-1, with no clear D. The CDR3 runs to 13 residues. Germline V gene lookup returns CDR1 SQVTM and CDR2 ANQGSEA. V lost 6 bases and J lost 1, with 12 bases in between. The CDR3 loop is CSVARGGNTEAFF. The CDR3 bases are TGCAGCGTCGCGCGGGGAGGGAACACTGAAGCTTTCTTT.

The gene calls are TRBV7-8 and TRBJ1-1; TRBD1 is a possible D gene (6 bases). This CDR3 region has 15 residues. V was pared by 5 bases and J by 4 bases, with 17 bases between. Germline CDR1 SGHVS, CDR2 FQNEAQ. The DNA for the CDR3 is TGTGCCAGCAGCACAGGCCGAACAGGGAGCACTGAAGCTTTCTTT. Residues: CASSTGRTGSTEAFF.

In this sample, this clone turned up a few times. This sequence joins TRBV15 and TRBJ2-5; D perhaps matches TRBD1 (5 bases). V was clipped by 4 bases and J by 3 bases, with 9 bases between them. This CDR3 contains 13 residues. Germline V gene sequence: CDR1 LNHNV, CDR2 YYDKDF (reference sequence). CDR3 sequence (DNA): TGTGCCACCAGCACACCCAGGGAAGAGACCCAGTACTTC. Translated: CATSTPREETQYF.

This chain uses TRBV5-4 with TRBJ2-7, with D possibly being TRBD1 (6 bases). This CDR3 has 15 residues. CDR1 is SGHNT and CDR2 is YYREEE in the germline V gene (reference sequence). V was shortened by 4 bases and J by 4 bases, with 18 bases between the two germline ends. For the CDR3, the DNA is TGTGCCAGCAGCCCCAGAGTGGGGGCGCAATACGAGCAGTACTTC. Translating it yields CASSPRVGAQYEQYF.

The V and J genes are TRBV12-5 and TRBJ1-3, with D uncertain. This CDR3 region has 12 residues. Between the trimmed V and J ends, which lost 6 bases and 9 bases, there was a span of 12 bases. Germline V lookup: CDR1 LGHNT, CDR2 FRNRAP. CDR3 region: CASGTPRGTIYF. The CDR3 nucleotides read TGTGCTAGTGGAACCCCGCGAGGCACCATATATTTT.

This clone has just one count. J is TRBJ2-3 and V is TRBV13; TRBD2 matches at 8 bases. CDR1 is PRHDT and CDR2 is FYEKMQ in the germline V gene (reference sequence). The CDR3 length is 15 residues. V trimming: 3 bases; J trimming: 4 bases; junction bases outside the gene matches: 6. The DNA for the CDR3 is TGTGCCAGCAGCTTTAGGGGGACTAGGGCAGATACGCAGTATTTT. This codes for CASSFRGTRADTQYF.

The chain links TRBV7-2 to TRBJ2-1, with 9 bases that match TRBD2. The CDR3 extends over 16 amino acids. Germline assignment: CDR1 SGHTA and CDR2 FQGNSA. Trimming cost V 2 bases and J 5 bases; bases outside gene matches: 7. CDR3 coding DNA: TGTGCCAGCAGCTTATACTCTAGCGGGGAACACAATGAGCAGTTCTTC. The encoded protein is CASSLYSSGEHNEQFF.